Following are 31 T cell receptor beta chains from one sample sequenced in a study of cytomegalovirus exposure and HLA in healthy donors (dated by TCRdb to the late 2010s). Library method: the immunoSEQ multiplex PCR assay. A mixture of 60 forward primers for TCR Vbeta segments and 13 reverse primers for TCR Jbeta segments was used in the multiplex PCR. What TCRdb holds here is the immuneACCESS table cut down to in-frame rearrangements. Part of the clones is not present; checked against another copy, under half of the missing clones reflect an unresolved V gene, and the others are unexplained. The sample table records 95,000 to 110,000 clones; around 77% of these occur just once. 4.2% of the sample is in the top ten clones. The material sequenced was PBMCs. These receptors were collected from a male donor in good health and CMV-seronegative.

This clone appeared a few times. The chain links TRBV6-4 to TRBJ2-1; the D gene is possibly TRBD2 (5 bases). Looked up from germline, CDR1 is MRHNA and CDR2 is SNTAGT. Trimming cost V 3 bases and J 6 bases, with 15 bases left between them. The CDR3 has 15 amino acids. The CDR3 nucleotides read TGTGCCAGCAGTGAGTCCGAGGGTTCTGTCAATGAGCAGTTCTTC. Protein sequence: CASSESEGSVNEQFF.

The chain links TRBV4-1 to TRBJ2-5; 10 bases map to TRBD1. V shed 3 bases, J shed 4 bases, and the junction held 5 bases outside the gene matches. CDR3 length equals 15 residues. Germline V gene sequence: CDR1 MGHRA, CDR2 YSYEKL. CDR3 region: CASSQGTGVRETQYF. DNA for the CDR3: TGCGCCAGCAGCCAGGGGACAGGGGTCAGAGAGACCCAGTACTTC.

The V call is TRBV29-1, the J call TRBJ1-4; 10 nucleotides align to TRBD1. The CDR3 length is 13 residues. The ends lost 6 bases at V and 8 bases at J; junction bases unmatched: 6. Per germline, CDR1 SQVTM and CDR2 ANQGSEA. The CDR3 region has the DNA TGCAGCGTCTGCCGGGACAGGGGAGAAAAACTGTTTTTT. Protein sequence: CSVCRDRGEKLFF.

The chain uses TRBV27 and TRBJ1-2, with D possibly TRBD1 on 5 matching bases. The CDR3 is made up of 11 amino acids. V lost 5 bases and J 5 bases, leaving 6 bases between the germline ends. Germline CDR1 reads MNHEY; CDR2 reads SMNVEV (reference sequence). The CDR3 here is CASSPGYGYTF. The DNA for the CDR3 is TGTGCCAGCAGTCCAGGGTATGGCTACACCTTC.

V usage is TRBV7-9 and J usage is TRBJ1-5, with TRBD1 as a possible D gene (6 bases). The V gene lost 2 bases and the J gene lost 5 bases, with 13 bases spanning the gap. The germline CDR1 and CDR2 sequences are SEHNR and FQNEAQ (reference sequence). The CDR3 is 15 residues long. CDR3 bases: TGTGCCAGCAGCTTATCAGGGGCGAGGGATCAGCCCCAGCATTTT. It yields the protein CASSLSGARDQPQHF.

The chain links TRBV28 to TRBJ2-7; TRBD2 aligns across 7 bases. CDR1 and CDR2 (germline): MDHEN, SYDVKM. Trimming took 4 bases from V and 1 from J; bases not matched to a gene: 13. CDR3 length: 17 residues. CDR3 protein: CASSSFFSREASYEQYF. DNA for the CDR3: TGTGCCAGCAGTTCGTTTTTTTCTCGGGAGGCGTCCTACGAGCAGTACTTC. Full variable domain (remainder filled in from reference TRBV28 and TRBJ2-7): DVKVTQSSRYLVKRTGEKVFLECVQDMDHENMFWYRQDPGLGLRLIYFSYDVKMKEKGDIPEGYSVSREKKERFSLILESASTNQTSMYLCASSSFFSREASYEQYFGPGTRLTVT.

The chain links TRBV6-5 to TRBJ2-7, with a tentative D call TRBD2 (5 bases). The germline V gene encodes CDR1 MNHEY and CDR2 SVGAGI. The V and J ends lost 6 bases and 2 bases respectively, with 17 bases between them. This CDR3 contains 15 residues. CDR3 bases: TGTGCCAGCAGCCCTCGGGGAGATCTACCCTACGAGCAGTACTTC. Its protein is CASSPRGDLPYEQYF.

The V call is TRBV19, the J call TRBJ2-1, with 13 bases identical to TRBD2. The junction had 21 bases not matched to a gene; V was cut back by 4 bases and J by 9 bases. The CDR3 is 20 amino acids. Germline V gene data show CDR1 as LNHDA and CDR2 as SQIVND (reference sequence). This chain's CDR3 is CASSSRQGGATSGRAAEQFF. CDR3 sequence (DNA): TGTGCCAGTAGTAGTCGACAGGGGGGGGCTACTAGCGGGAGGGCCGCTGAGCAGTTCTTC.

The CDR3 region has the DNA TGCGCCAGCCTTTCACAGGGCGACCCTCGGGCTTTCTTT. Amino acids: CASLSQGDPRAFF. The chain combines TRBV5-1 with TRBJ1-1; weak D call: TRBD1 (6 bases). The CDR3 is 13 amino acids. V dropped 7 bases and J dropped 11 bases, with 21 bases sitting between them. Per the germline V gene, CDR1 is SGHRS and CDR2 is YFSETQ.

V usage is TRBV28 and J usage is TRBJ2-1; D uncertain. CDR3 size: 15 residues. Germline V gives CDR1 MDHEN, CDR2 SYDVKM. The V gene lost 6 bases and the J gene lost 0 bases, with 12 bases spanning the gap. CDR3 sequence reads: CASSLYPSSYNEQFF. The CDR3 DNA sequence: TGTGCCAGCAGCCTCTACCCTAGCTCCTACAATGAGCAGTTCTTC.

This chain links TRBV30 with TRBJ2-5; possible D gene TRBD2, 6 bases. Trimming took off 3 bases at V and 3 bases at J, with 14 bases between the two ends. The CDR3 is 14 amino acids. The germline gives CDR1 GTSNPN, CDR2 SVGIG (reference sequence). The CDR3 protein is CAWRPLAPEETQYF. The CDR3 nucleotides are TGTGCCTGGAGACCACTAGCTCCGGAAGAGACCCAGTACTTC. The entire variable domain, with the rest obtained from reference TRBV30 and TRBJ2-5, is as follows: SQTIHQWPATLVQPVGSPLSLECTVEGTSNPNLYWYRQAAGRGLQLLFYSVGIGQISSEVPQNLSASRPQDRQFILSSKKLLLSDSGFYLCAWRPLAPEETQYFGPGTRLLVL.

In its sample, this clone was seen a few times. A read error may produce the germline difference seen at one junction end. CDR3 amino acids: CASSEAKVEGSHF. The CDR3 nucleotides read TGTGCCAGCAGTGAAGCTAAGGTAGAGGGTTCGCACTTC. The chain joins TRBV2 to TRBJ2-7, with D possibly being TRBD2 (5 bases). The CDR3 contains 13 residues. Germline V gene data show CDR1 as SNHLY and CDR2 as FYNNEI.

In the case of this clone: It is unclear where the CDR3 begins or ends on the DNA, so no DNA is shown, and the CDR3 is as TCRdb lists it. V usage is TRBV5-1 and J usage is TRBJ1-2. 18 amino acids form the CDR3, both terminal residues included. From germline, CDR1 is SGHRS and CDR2 YFSETQ. CDR3 amino acids: CASSLEREVGFGNYGHTF.

The chain joins TRBV28 to TRBJ2-7; D not certain. V lost 5 bases to trimming and J lost 2 bases, with 13 bases between them. The V gene's germline CDR1 is MDHEN and CDR2 SYDVKM. CDR3 length: 14 residues. CDR3 nucleotides: TGTGCCAGCAGTACCGCGATAGCCCCCTACGAGCAGTACTTC. Protein sequence: CASSTAIAPYEQYF.

The chain joins TRBV5-1 to TRBJ2-7, with a tentative D call TRBD2 (6 bases). There are 15 residues in the CDR3. Trimming left V 1 base short and J 3 bases short, with 14 bases between. Germline CDR1 is SGHRS and CDR2 is YFSETQ. CDR3 nucleotide sequence: TGCGCCAGCAGCTTGTCTCGTCGGGGGATCTACGAGCAGTACTTC. Encoded protein: CASSLSRRGIYEQYF.

This clone was picked up one time. This chain links TRBV7-3 with TRBJ1-1, with a tentative D call TRBD1 (6 bases). Germline V CDR1 and CDR2: SGHTA, FQGTGA. The CDR3 totals 19 residues. Trimming took off 1 base at V and 3 bases at J, with 24 bases between the two ends. CDR3 coding DNA: TGTGCCAGCAGCTTAAAAGGGGGGGTTACTCCAGTCGGTGACACTGAAGCTTTCTTT. Its protein is CASSLKGGVTPVGDTEAFF.

V gene TRBV12-5 combines with J gene TRBJ2-5, with D uncertain. CDR1 is LGHNT, CDR2 FRNRAP, per germline. The CDR3 has 11 amino acids. Trimming took 6 bases from V and 5 from J, leaving 7 bases between them. The CDR3 loop reads CASGLSETQYF. As DNA, the CDR3 is TGTGCTAGTGGCCTGTCGGAGACCCAGTACTTC.

The chain uses TRBV18 and TRBJ1-1; the D gene is possibly TRBD1 (5 bases). This CDR3 is 13 amino acids long. V lost 3 bases and J lost 6, with 11 bases in between. Germline CDR1 KGHSH, CDR2 LQKENI. In DNA, the CDR3 is TGTGCCAGCTCACCGGCCGGGGGTGCTGAAGCTTTCTTT. Amino acids: CASSPAGGAEAFF.

The V call is TRBV27, the J call TRBJ2-2, with D tentatively TRBD1 (7 bases). This CDR3 spans 14 amino acids. Trimming left V 7 bases short and J 7 bases short, with 16 bases between. CDR1 MNHEY and CDR2 SMNVEV come from the germline V gene (reference sequence). CDR3 sequence reads: CASTRGRGVGELFF. The DNA for the CDR3 is TGTGCCAGCACCCGGGGCAGGGGGGTCGGGGAGCTGTTTTTT.

The chain combines TRBV7-2 with TRBJ2-5; 11 nucleotides agree with TRBD1. The J call may be faulty, since TRBJ2-7 better matches the DNA end. Germline V gene lookup returns CDR1 SGHTA and CDR2 FQGNSA. The CDR3 totals 15 residues. The CDR3 region is CASSARTGGAYEQYF. In DNA form, the CDR3 reads TGTGCCAGCAGCGCCAGGACAGGGGGCGCTTACGAGCAGTACTTC.

This chain connects TRBV29-1 to TRBJ2-7; 7 positions agree with TRBD1. CDR3 size: 12 residues. Germline V gene lookup returns CDR1 SQVTM and CDR2 ANQGSEA. Losses at the gene ends were 7 bases for V and 2 bases for J; bases not matched to a gene: 5. In DNA, the CDR3 is TGCAGCGCACGACAGGGTCCCTACGAGCAGTACTTC. This sequence encodes CSARQGPYEQYF.

The V and J genes are TRBV12-5 and TRBJ1-2, with 7 bases that match TRBD1. With V trimmed by 5 bases and J by 6 bases, 9 bases remained unmatched. Germline V gives CDR1 LGHNT, CDR2 FRNRAP. This CDR3 comprises 14 residues. Written as DNA, the CDR3 is TGTGCTAGTGGTGCCGGGACAGCCCCCCATGGCTACACCTTC. Protein product: CASGAGTAPHGYTF.

This clone was seen a single time. J is TRBJ2-1 and V is TRBV6-5; 10 nucleotides match TRBD2. The trim removed 6 bases at V and 4 bases at J, leaving 6 bases unmatched. The CDR3 extends over 15 amino acids. From germline, CDR1 is MNHEY and CDR2 SVGAGI. The CDR3 DNA reads TGTGCCAGCAGGGGTAGCGGGAGGTTGTACAATGAGCAGTTCTTC. This translates into CASRGSGRLYNEQFF.

This clone was counted only a few times. Relative to the germline gene, one junction end is altered; a read error may explain this. This chain connects TRBV11-2 to TRBJ2-7, with 9 nucleotides matching TRBD1. Per the germline V gene, CDR1 is SGHAT and CDR2 is FQNNGV. This CDR3 has 10 amino acids. CDR3 sequence reads: CASSDGQGTF. CDR3 nucleotide sequence: TGTGCCAGCAGCGACGGACAGGGGACATTC.

The chain is built from TRBV29-1 and TRBJ2-7; 9 bases are a match to TRBD1. The CDR3 spans 13 residues. Germline lookup yields CDR1 SQVTM and CDR2 ANQGSEA. Trimming at V came to 5 bases and at J to 7 bases, leaving 9 bases not matched to a gene. The CDR3 is CSVKRDRDREQYF. The CDR3 DNA reads as TGCAGCGTTAAAAGGGACAGGGATAGGGAGCAGTACTTC.

This clone was seen only a few times. The V and J genes are TRBV5-1 and TRBJ1-2; 9 bases agree with TRBD1. Germline V gives CDR1 SGHRS, CDR2 YFSETQ. V was pared by 3 bases and J by 7 bases, with 25 bases of the junction left unmatched. CDR3 size: 20 residues. CDR3 DNA: TGCGCCAGCAGCTCCCTTCGAGGACAGGGGTCGCCATACCCCTTCGGTGGCTACACCTTC. Its translation: CASSSLRGQGSPYPFGGYTF.

The gene calls are TRBV11-3 and TRBJ2-7; 10 bases map to TRBD2. Germline CDR1 reads SGHNT; CDR2 reads YENEEA. Losses at the gene ends were 4 bases for V and 0 bases for J; bases not matched to a gene: 0. The CDR3 length is 14 residues. The CDR3 nucleotides are TGTGCCAGCAGCTCTAGCGGGAGCTCCTACGAGCAGTACTTC. Amino acids: CASSSSGSSYEQYF.

The chain uses TRBV4-1 and TRBJ2-1; D call uncertain. The CDR3 length is 17 residues. Germline assignment: CDR1 MGHRA and CDR2 YSYEKL. With 1 base removed from V and 1 base from J, the gap between germline ends came to 14 bases. The DNA for the CDR3 is TGCGCCAGCAGCCAAGCCTCAGATACCCCATCCTACAATGAGCAGTTCTTC. Translated: CASSQASDTPSYNEQFF.

A single count supports this clone. The rearrangement joins TRBV6-5 to TRBJ2-7, with D perhaps TRBD2 (5 bases). The germline V and J ends were trimmed by 6 bases and 2 bases, with 14 bases remaining between them. Germline V gives CDR1 MNHEY, CDR2 SVGAGI. The CDR3 totals 14 residues. CDR3 coding DNA: TGTGCCAGCAGACCCGAGGGATCCCCCTACGAGCAGTACTTC. Amino acid sequence: CASRPEGSPYEQYF.

This rearrangement joins TRBV27 to TRBJ1-4; a possible D gene is TRBD1 (5 bases). Trimming cost V 4 bases and J 7 bases, with 22 bases left between them. Germline-derived CDR1 and CDR2 are MNHEY and SMNVEV (reference sequence). CDR3 length equals 17 residues. As DNA, the CDR3 is TGTGCCAGCAGTTCCCCCTTGGGACGGGGGTTTAGTGAAAAACTGTTTTTT. Translation gives CASSSPLGRGFSEKLFF.

This clone was recorded a few times. V gene TRBV25-1 combines with J gene TRBJ1-3; D uncertain. In germline, CDR1 is MGHDK, CDR2 SYGVNS. The V gene lost 6 bases and the J gene lost 4 bases, with 10 bases spanning the gap. The CDR3 is made up of 13 amino acids. CDR3 sequence reads: CASSREVGNTIYF. CDR3 nucleotides: TGTGCCAGCAGCCGGGAGGTAGGAAACACCATATATTTT.